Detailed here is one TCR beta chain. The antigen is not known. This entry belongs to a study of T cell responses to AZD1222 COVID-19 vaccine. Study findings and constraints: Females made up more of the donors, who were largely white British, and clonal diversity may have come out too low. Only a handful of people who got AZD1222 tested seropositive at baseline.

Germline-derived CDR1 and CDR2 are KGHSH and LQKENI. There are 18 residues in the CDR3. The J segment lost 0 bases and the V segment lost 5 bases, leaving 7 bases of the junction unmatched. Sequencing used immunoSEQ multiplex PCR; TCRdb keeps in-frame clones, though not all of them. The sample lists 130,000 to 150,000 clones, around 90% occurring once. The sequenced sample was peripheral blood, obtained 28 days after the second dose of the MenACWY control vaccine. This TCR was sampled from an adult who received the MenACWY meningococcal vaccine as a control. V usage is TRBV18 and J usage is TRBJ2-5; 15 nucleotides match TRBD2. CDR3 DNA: TGTGCCAGCTCAGCCGGACTAGCGGGAGGGCGGAACCAAGAGACCCAGTACTTC. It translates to CASSAGLAGGRNQETQYF.